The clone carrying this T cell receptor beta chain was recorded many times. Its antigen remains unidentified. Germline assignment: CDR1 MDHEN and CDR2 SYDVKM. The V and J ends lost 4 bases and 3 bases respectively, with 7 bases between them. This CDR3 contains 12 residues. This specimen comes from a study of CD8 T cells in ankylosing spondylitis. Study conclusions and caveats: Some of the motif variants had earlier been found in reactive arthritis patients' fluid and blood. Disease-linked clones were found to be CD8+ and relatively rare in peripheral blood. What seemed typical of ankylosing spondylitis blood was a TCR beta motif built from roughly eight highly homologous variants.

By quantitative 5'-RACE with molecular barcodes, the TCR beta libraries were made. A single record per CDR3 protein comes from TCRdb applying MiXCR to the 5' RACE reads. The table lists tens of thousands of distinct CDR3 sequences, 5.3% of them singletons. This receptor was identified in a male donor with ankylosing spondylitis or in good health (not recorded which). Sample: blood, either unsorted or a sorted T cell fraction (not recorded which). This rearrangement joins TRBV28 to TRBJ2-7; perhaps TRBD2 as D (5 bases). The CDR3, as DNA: TGTGCCAGCAGTTGGGAGATCTACGAGCAGTACTTC. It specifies CASSWEIYEQYF.